This T cell receptor beta chain was found in a study of regulatory and conventional T cells in RAG deficiency. Study outcomes and limitations: Patient subsets had shorter CDR3s; Omenn Treg-Tconv overlap exceeded 75%. Omenn syndrome and CID/AS patients had approximately 100-fold fewer unique Treg TCR beta sequences, versus approximately 10-fold elsewhere.

The assay was immunoSEQ multiplex PCR, and TCRdb's table has in-frame clones only and misses some. The sample consists of approximately 22,000 clones, 95% to 96% of them appearing once. Blood CD4+ CD25-low CD127-high conventional T cells supplied the genomic DNA template. In germline, CDR1 is SGHDN, CDR2 FVKESK. V lost 4 bases, J lost 5 bases, and 26 bases lay in between. The CDR3 contains 18 residues. Details on this clone: Its target is unknown.

The same specimen was also included in a second study, on regulatory T cells. That study reports: Amplification used 52 TRBV primers and 13 TRBJ primers. Regulatory T cells showed the strongest V-J pair restriction and V/J gene skewing among patient repertoires.

This chain connects TRBV14 to TRBJ1-1; a possible D gene is TRBD1 (6 bases). Sequenced: CD25- CD4+ T cells sorted from blood. The clonotype was recovered from a human donor in good health. CDR3: CASSPIRRVAGDGTEAFF. DNA for the CDR3: TGTGCCAGCAGCCCGATTCGGCGTGTTGCAGGGGATGGAACTGAAGCTTTCTTT. Drawing the rest from reference TRBV14 and TRBJ1-1, the complete variable domain is EAGVTQFPSHSVIEKGQTVTLRCDPISGHDNLYWYRRVMGKEIKFLLHFVKESKQDESGMPNNRFLAERTGGTYSTLKVQPAELEDSGVYFCASSPIRRVAGDGTEAFFGQGTRLTVV.